This passage covers 8 T cell receptor beta chains from one sample sequenced in a study of T cell responses to AZD1222 COVID-19 vaccine (dated by TCRdb to the early 2020s). What this sample's time point label stands for: baseline before first vaccination. The receptor library was made with the immunoSEQ multiplex PCR assay. This is the immuneACCESS table as TCRdb keeps it, with only in-frame sequences that have V and J called. A part of the clones is gone; compared with another copy, unresolved V genes explain less than half, and the rest is unexplained. The table for this sample lists 150,000 to 200,000 clones; approximately 86% of them were counted only once. About 3% of the sample goes to the ten largest clones. The specimen comprised peripheral blood, sampled on day 0 of AZD1222 vaccination. The receptors derive from an adult in good health.

The chain couples TRBV6-5 to TRBJ2-7; 13 positions agree with TRBD2. The CDR3 extends over 16 amino acids. V lost 2 bases, J lost 3 bases, and 4 bases stayed unmatched. CDR1 is MNHEY, CDR2 SVGAGI, per germline. CDR3 protein: CASSYRTSGSFYEQYF. As DNA, the CDR3 is TGTGCCAGCAGTTACCGGACTAGCGGGAGCTTCTACGAGCAGTACTTC.

This chain links TRBV6-4 with TRBJ1-1, with TRBD1 matching over 8 bases. CDR1 MRHNA and CDR2 SNTAGT come from the germline V gene. The CDR3 consists of 14 residues. J gave up 5 bases and V 6 bases, and 8 bases lay outside the gene matches. The CDR3 nucleotides are TGTGCCAGCAGCAGGACAGGGAGCATGACTGAAGCTTTCTTT. This translates into CASSRTGSMTEAFF.

This clone appeared a few times. Other nucleotide sequences from this sample produce the same CDR3. The gene calls are TRBV18 and TRBJ1-1; possible D gene TRBD1, 6 bases. Trimming pared 2 bases from V and 1 base from J, leaving 11 bases between. The germline V gene has CDR1 KGHSH and CDR2 LQKENI. This CDR3 has 15 amino acids. CDR3 DNA sequence: TGTGCCAGCTCACCATCGGGGGGCTGGAACACTGAAGCTTTCTTT. It codes for CASSPSGGWNTEAFF.

The chain carries TRBV2 and TRBJ2-6; no clear D gene. The CDR3 covers 14 residues. Germline CDR1 SNHLY, CDR2 FYNNEI. V lost 3 bases to trimming and J lost 2 bases, with 5 bases between them. The CDR3: CASSERTGANVLTF. CDR3 DNA: TGTGCCAGCAGTGAGAGGACTGGGGCCAACGTCCTGACTTTC.

The chain recombines TRBV7-9 with TRBJ1-6; D not certain. V gave up 4 bases and J gave up 6 bases, with 7 bases separating them. Germline loops: CDR1 SEHNR, CDR2 FQNEAQ (reference sequence). This CDR3 is 13 amino acids long. DNA for the CDR3: TGTGCCAGCAGCTCACAGAGTAATTCACCCCTCCACTTT. Its protein is CASSSQSNSPLHF.

The chain has TRBV30 and TRBJ1-1, with D possibly being TRBD1 (5 bases). Looked up from germline, CDR1 is GTSNPN and CDR2 is SVGIG (reference sequence). The CDR3 extends over 11 amino acids. Trimming removed 2 bases at V and 5 bases at J, with 6 bases between. The CDR3 loop reads CAWSRGTEAFF. CDR3 DNA sequence: TGTGCCTGGAGTCGGGGGACTGAAGCTTTCTTT.

This clone was seen only a few times. The gene calls are TRBV5-1 and TRBJ1-2; 8 nucleotides agree with TRBD1. CDR3 size: 15 residues. Germline V lookup: CDR1 SGHRS, CDR2 YFSETQ. The V and J ends lost 4 bases and 6 bases, in that order; junction bases with no gene match: 11. CDR3 region: CASSPGTGQGDGYTF. The CDR3 DNA reads TGCGCCAGCAGCCCAGGGACAGGTCAGGGGGATGGCTACACCTTC.

The rearrangement joins TRBV19 to TRBJ2-3; possible D gene TRBD2, 6 bases. V shed 2 bases and J shed 1 base, with 10 bases lying between them. The CDR3 is 15 amino acids. The germline CDR1 and CDR2 sequences are LNHDA and SQIVND (reference sequence). CDR3: CASSINSGGTDTQYF. CDR3 nucleotide sequence: TGTGCCAGTAGTATAAATAGCGGTGGCACAGATACGCAGTATTTT.